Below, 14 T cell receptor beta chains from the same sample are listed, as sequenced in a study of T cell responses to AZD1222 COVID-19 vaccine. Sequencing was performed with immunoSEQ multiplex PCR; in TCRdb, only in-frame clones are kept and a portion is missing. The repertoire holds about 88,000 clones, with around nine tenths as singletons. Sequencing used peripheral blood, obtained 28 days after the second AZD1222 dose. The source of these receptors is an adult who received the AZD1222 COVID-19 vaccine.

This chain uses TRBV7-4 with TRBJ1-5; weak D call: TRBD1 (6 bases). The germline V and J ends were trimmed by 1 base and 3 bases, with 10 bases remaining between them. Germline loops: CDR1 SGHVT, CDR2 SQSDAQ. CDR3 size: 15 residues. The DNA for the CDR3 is TGTGCCAGCAGCTTAGTCACAGGGCCCAATCAGCCCCAGCATTTT. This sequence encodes CASSLVTGPNQPQHF.

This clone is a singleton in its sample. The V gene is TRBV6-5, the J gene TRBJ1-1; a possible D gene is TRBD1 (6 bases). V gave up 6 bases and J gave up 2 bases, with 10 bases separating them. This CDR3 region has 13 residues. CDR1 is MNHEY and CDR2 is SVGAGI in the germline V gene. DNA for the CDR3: TGTGCCAGCAGAAACAGGGCCAACACTGAAGCTTTCTTT. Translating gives CASRNRANTEAFF.

The CDR3 nucleotides are TGCGCCAGTACTCCTGGCGACGGGGCGAGGACTGAAGCTTTCTTT. As protein: CASTPGDGARTEAFF. The chain employs TRBV23-1 and TRBJ1-1; tentatively, D is TRBD1 (5 bases). TRBV23-1 is recorded as an ORF, its role being uncertain. This CDR3 region has 15 residues. V lost 9 bases, J lost 5 bases, and 22 bases lay in between.

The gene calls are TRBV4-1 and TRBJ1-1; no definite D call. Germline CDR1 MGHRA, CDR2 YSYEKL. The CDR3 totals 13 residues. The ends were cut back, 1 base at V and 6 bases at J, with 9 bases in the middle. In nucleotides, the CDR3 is TGCGCCAGCAGCCAAGTGGGAATAGCTGAAGCTTTCTTT. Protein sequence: CASSQVGIAEAFF.

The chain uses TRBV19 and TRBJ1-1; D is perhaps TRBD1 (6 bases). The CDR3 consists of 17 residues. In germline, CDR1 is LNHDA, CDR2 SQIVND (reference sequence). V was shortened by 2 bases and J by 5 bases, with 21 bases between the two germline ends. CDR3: CASSIPRGTLGGTEAFF. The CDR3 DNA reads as TGTGCCAGTAGTATACCCCGAGGGACTCTAGGGGGGACTGAAGCTTTCTTT.

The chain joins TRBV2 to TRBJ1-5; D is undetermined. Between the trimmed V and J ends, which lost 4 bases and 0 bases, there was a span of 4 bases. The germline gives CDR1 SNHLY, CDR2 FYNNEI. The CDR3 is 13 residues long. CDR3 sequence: CASSVLSNQPQHF. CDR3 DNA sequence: TGTGCCAGCAGTGTTCTTAGCAATCAGCCCCAGCATTTT.

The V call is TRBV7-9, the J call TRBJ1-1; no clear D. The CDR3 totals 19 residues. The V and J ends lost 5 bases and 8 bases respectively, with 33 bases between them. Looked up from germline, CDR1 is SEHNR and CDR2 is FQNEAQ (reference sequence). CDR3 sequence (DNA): TGTGCCAGCAGCACCCCGATATCGGGCGCAGACATGGCGGGCCGAGAAGCTTTCTTT. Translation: CASSTPISGADMAGREAFF.

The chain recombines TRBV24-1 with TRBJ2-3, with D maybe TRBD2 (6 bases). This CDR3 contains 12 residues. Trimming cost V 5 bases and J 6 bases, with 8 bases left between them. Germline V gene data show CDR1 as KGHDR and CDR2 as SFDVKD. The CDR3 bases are TGTGCCACCAGTGCAGGAGGGGATACGCAGTATTTT. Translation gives CATSAGGDTQYF.

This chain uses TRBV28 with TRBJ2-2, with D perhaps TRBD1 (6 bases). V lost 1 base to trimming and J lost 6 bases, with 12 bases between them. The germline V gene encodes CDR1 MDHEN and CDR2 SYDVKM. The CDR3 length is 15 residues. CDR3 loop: CASSLLGQMAGELFF. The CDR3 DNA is TGTGCCAGCAGTTTATTAGGACAGATGGCCGGGGAGCTGTTTTTT.

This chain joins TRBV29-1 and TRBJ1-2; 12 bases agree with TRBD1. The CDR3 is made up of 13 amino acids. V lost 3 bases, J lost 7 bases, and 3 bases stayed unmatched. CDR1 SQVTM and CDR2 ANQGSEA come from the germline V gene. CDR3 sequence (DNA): TGCAGCGTTGAGGGACAGGGGGCGAGTGGCTACACCTTC. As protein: CSVEGQGASGYTF.

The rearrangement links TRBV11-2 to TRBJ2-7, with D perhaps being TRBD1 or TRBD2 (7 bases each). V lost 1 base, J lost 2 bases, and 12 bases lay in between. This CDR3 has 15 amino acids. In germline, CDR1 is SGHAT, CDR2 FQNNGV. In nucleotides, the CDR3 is TGTGCCAGCAGCTTAGTCCAGGGGGGGACCTACGAGCAGTACTTC. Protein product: CASSLVQGGTYEQYF.

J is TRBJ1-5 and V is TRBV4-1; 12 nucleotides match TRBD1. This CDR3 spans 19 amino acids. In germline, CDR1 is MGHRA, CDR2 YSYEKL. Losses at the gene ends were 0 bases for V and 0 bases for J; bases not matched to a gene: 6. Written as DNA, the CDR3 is TGCGCCAGCAGCCAAGATATGGGGACAGGGGGCTATAGCAATCAGCCCCAGCATTTT. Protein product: CASSQDMGTGGYSNQPQHF.

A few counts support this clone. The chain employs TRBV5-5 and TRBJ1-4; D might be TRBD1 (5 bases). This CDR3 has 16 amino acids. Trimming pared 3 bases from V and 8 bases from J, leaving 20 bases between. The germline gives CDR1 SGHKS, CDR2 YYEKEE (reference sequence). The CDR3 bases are TGTGCCAGCAGCTGGGGGAGACTTCCCGAGGCGGAAAAACTGTTTTTT. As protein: CASSWGRLPEAEKLFF. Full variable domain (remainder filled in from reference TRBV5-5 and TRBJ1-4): DAGVTQSPTHLIKTRGQQVTLRCSPISGHKSVSWYQQVLGQGPQFIFQYYEKEERGRGNFPDRFSARQFPNYSSELNVNALLLGDSALYLCASSWGRLPEAEKLFFGSGTQLSVL.

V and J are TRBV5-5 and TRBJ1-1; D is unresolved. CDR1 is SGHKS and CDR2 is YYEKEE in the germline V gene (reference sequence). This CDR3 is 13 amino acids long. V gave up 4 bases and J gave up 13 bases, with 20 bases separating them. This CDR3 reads CASSAMGRKGGFF. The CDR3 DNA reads TGTGCCAGCAGCGCAATGGGTCGAAAGGGAGGTTTCTTT.